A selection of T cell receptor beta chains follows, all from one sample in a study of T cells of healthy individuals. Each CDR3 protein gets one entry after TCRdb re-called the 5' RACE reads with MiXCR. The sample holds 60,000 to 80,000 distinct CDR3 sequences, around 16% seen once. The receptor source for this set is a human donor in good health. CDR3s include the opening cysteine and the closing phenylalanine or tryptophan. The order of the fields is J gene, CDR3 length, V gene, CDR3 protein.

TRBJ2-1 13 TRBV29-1 CSGTGGSSNEQFF
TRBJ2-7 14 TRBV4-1 CASSQGRRVYEQYF
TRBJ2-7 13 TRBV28 CASDRMSSYEQYF
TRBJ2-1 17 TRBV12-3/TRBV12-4 CASSFSAGVGFSNEQFF
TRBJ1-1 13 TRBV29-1 CSVRQGMNTEAFF
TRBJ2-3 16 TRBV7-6 CASSLDTSGRTDTQYF
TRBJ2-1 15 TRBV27 CASSLKRGIDNEQFF
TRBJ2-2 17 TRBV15 CATSRDTSGSEIGELFF
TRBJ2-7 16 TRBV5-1 CASSSSLTDAAYEQYF
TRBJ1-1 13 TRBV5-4 CASSFIGQPGAFF
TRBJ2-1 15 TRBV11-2 CASSHNRGPYNEQFF
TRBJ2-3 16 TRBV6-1 CASSESSGGGADTQYF
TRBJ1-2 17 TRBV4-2 CASSLNTNGLDNYGYTF
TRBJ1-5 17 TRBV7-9 CASSLLLYRGSNQPQHF
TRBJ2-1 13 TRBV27 CASSLGTINEQFF
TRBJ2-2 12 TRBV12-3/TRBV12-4 CASSWYTGELFF
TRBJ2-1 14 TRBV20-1 CSARDRYSYNEQFF
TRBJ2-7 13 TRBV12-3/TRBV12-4 CASSPTSDYEQYF
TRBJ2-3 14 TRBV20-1 CSASQGTNTDTQYF
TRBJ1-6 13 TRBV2 CATRRGPNSPLHF
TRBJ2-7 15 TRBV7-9 CASSFGTALGGEQYF
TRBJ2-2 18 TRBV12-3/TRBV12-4 CASSFRFSRLSNTGELFF
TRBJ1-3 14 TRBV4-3 CASSQLSSGNTIYF
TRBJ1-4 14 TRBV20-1 CSAMDSPGLGKLFF
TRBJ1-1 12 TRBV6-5 CASRAAIGEAFF
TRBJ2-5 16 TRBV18 CASSPNLAGHQETQYF
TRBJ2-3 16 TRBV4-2 CASSQDPGGGTDTQYF
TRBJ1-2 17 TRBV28 CASSSPTVDGFGYGYTF
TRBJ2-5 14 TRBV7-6 CASSSVGSQETQYF
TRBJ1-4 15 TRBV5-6 CASSSQTGGNEKLFF
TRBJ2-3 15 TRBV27 CASKSAVSITDTQYF
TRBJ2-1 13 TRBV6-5 CASSSRGYNEQFF
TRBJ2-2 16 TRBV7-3 CASSWTGTGGSGELFF
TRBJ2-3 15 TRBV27 CASSFLAGGRNTQYF
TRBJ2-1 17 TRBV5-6 CASSLTPGQGLYNEQFF
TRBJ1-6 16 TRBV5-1 CASSPRTGVNNSPLHF
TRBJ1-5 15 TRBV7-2 CASSVNGAFNQPQHF
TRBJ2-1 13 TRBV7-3 CASSSDWLNEQFF
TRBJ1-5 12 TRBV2 CASRAGEQPQHF
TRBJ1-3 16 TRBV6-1 CASIGTGDFSGNTIYF